This TCR beta chain was sequenced during a study of vaccination effects on CD4 cells after COVID-19. Study-wide points: Just 1 of 255 vaccine-induced clones in healthy recipients was cross-reactive.

TCRdb keeps only in-frame clones here, not all; method: immunoSEQ multiplex PCR. The data contain about 66,000 clones, 65% to 80% of them singletons. To note about this clone: The antigen is unknown. An end of the junction differs from the germline gene, which may be a read error.

The CDR3 is 13 residues long. The germline gives CDR1 SGHTA, CDR2 FQGNSA. Culture lasted about 10 days before CD4+ T cell isolation. Everyone in the study got two shots of either the BNT162b2 or mRNA-1273 vaccine. On days 3 and 7, fresh IL-2 medium replaced half the medium. The source was CD4+ T cells from PBMCs cultured without peptide, collected after COVID-19 vaccination. The rearrangement uses TRBV7-2 and TRBJ2-4; possibly TRBD1 for D (6 bases). The TCR comes from a human donor who received a COVID-19 vaccine. The CDR3 DNA reads TGTGCCAGCAGTCCTACGTCCTGGGGGCAGGCCAGCTTC. As protein: CASSPTSWGQASF.